This passage covers 5 T cell receptor beta chains from one sample sequenced in a study of cytomegalovirus exposure and HLA in healthy donors. 60 Vbeta and 13 Jbeta primers were used in PCR. The repertoire was sequenced with immunoSEQ multiplex PCR; TCRdb's copy has only in-frame clones and lacks some. The sample has approximately 110,000 clones. Sample: PBMCs. The source of these receptors is a middle-aged man in good health and CMV-seronegative.

The gene calls are TRBV2 and TRBJ2-7; 7 bases align to TRBD1. This CDR3 contains 14 residues. Unmatched junction bases numbered 5, after V lost 6 bases and J lost 0 bases. From germline, CDR1 is SNHLY and CDR2 FYNNEI. CDR3 DNA sequence: TGTGCCAGCAGGGGACAGCCAACCTCCTACGAGCAGTACTTC. Translated: CASRGQPTSYEQYF.

The chain carries TRBV28 and TRBJ2-2, with D tentatively TRBD1 (6 bases). The CDR3 has 16 amino acids. The V gene lost 6 bases and the J gene lost 3 bases, with 17 bases spanning the gap. Germline CDR1 reads MDHEN; CDR2 reads SYDVKM. DNA of the CDR3: TGTGCCAGCAGCTCCCTGGGGGCCATGGACACCGGGGAGCTGTTTTTT. Its protein is CASSSLGAMDTGELFF.

In DNA, the CDR3 is TGCAGCGTTGGTGGACAGACTCCGAACACTGAAGCTTTCTTT. Protein: CSVGGQTPNTEAFF. This chain connects TRBV29-1 to TRBJ1-1; D perhaps matches TRBD1 (6 bases). This CDR3 has 14 residues. Germline loops: CDR1 SQVTM, CDR2 ANQGSEA. The germline V and J ends were trimmed by 4 bases and 1 base, with 13 bases remaining between them.

The chain recombines TRBV5-6 with TRBJ2-7; TRBD2 aligns across 9 bases. Germline lookup yields CDR1 SGHDT and CDR2 YYEEEE. The length of the CDR3 is 13 residues. V lost 10 bases, J lost 5 bases, and 10 bases stayed unmatched. The CDR3 DNA follows: TGTGCCTCGTCAGGCGGGAGGGCCCACGAGCAGTACTTC. Its protein is CASSGGRAHEQYF.

The chain recombines TRBV7-2 with TRBJ1-1; D gene ambiguous. The CDR3 covers 12 residues. The germline V gene encodes CDR1 SGHTA and CDR2 FQGNSA. The V end lost 0 bases, the J end lost 10 bases, and 9 bases lay between the germline ends. CDR3 DNA: TGTGCCAGCAGCTTAGCGGTAGGGAGAGCTTTCTTT. Encoded protein: CASSLAVGRAFF.